A single sample gave rise to the 10 T cell receptor beta chains below, sequenced in a study of blood T cell repertoires in COVID-19. Profiling relied on immunoSEQ multiplex PCR, and the TCRdb table lists in-frame clones only, not all of them. The repertoire has under 75,000 clones, 65% to 90% of them found once; the top ten carry under 30%. Sequencing was carried out using peripheral blood. The receptors stem from an elderly woman with active or convalescent COVID-19.

The rearrangement uses TRBV11-2 and TRBJ1-5; D is ambiguous. Germline values: CDR1 SGHAT, CDR2 FQNNGV. The CDR3 covers 13 residues. Trimming shortened V by 3 bases and J by 7 bases, and 10 bases separated the two germline ends. CDR3 region: CASSFQVGQPQHF. The CDR3 nucleotides read TGTGCCAGCAGCTTCCAGGTGGGCCAGCCCCAGCATTTT.

This clone was seen once. The chain links TRBV19 to TRBJ1-2; D might be TRBD1 (6 bases). Germline CDR1 reads LNHDA; CDR2 reads SQIVND (reference sequence). V was trimmed by 5 bases and J by 8 bases, leaving 12 bases between them. The CDR3 consists of 12 residues. The CDR3 DNA is TGTGCCAGTAGTCTAATACAGGGCGGCTACACCTTC. Its translation: CASSLIQGGYTF.

V is TRBV7-2 and J is TRBJ2-2; the match to TRBD1 covers 9 bases. CDR1 and CDR2 (germline): SGHTA, FQGNSA. The V segment lost 1 base and the J segment 4 bases; nucleotides outside the gene matches: 7. There are 17 residues in the CDR3. CDR3 loop: CASSLVGTGTGTGELFF. DNA for the CDR3: TGTGCCAGCAGCTTAGTGGGGACAGGGACTGGCACCGGGGAGCTGTTTTTT.

The gene calls are TRBV7-9 and TRBJ1-4, with D perhaps matching TRBD1 (5 bases). The CDR3 extends over 15 amino acids. The V end lost 5 bases, the J end lost 7 bases, and 17 bases lay between the germline ends. Germline CDR1 SEHNR, CDR2 FQNEAQ (reference sequence). Here the CDR3 DNA reads TGTGCCAGCAGCCTAGACGGTCAGGGCGGTGAAAAACTGTTTTTT. It translates to CASSLDGQGGEKLFF.

The table lists this clone with a count of one. The chain carries TRBV28 and TRBJ1-5; 8 positions agree with TRBD1. The trim removed 2 bases at V and 1 base at J, leaving 1 base unmatched. The CDR3 runs 15 residues. Germline V gene lookup returns CDR1 MDHEN and CDR2 SYDVKM. The CDR3 DNA follows: TGTGCCAGCAGTTTAAGACAGGGGAGCAATCAGCCCCAGCATTTT. This codes for CASSLRQGSNQPQHF.

This clone was detected only once. The rearrangement uses TRBV7-2 and TRBJ2-7, with 8 nucleotides matching TRBD1. The germline V gene encodes CDR1 SGHTA and CDR2 FQGNSA. The junction had 3 bases not matched to a gene; V was cut back by 2 bases and J by 0 bases. This CDR3 contains 15 residues. CDR3 sequence reads: CASSLSTGGSYEQYF. In DNA form, the CDR3 reads TGTGCCAGCAGCTTATCAACAGGGGGCTCCTACGAGCAGTACTTC.

The V and J genes are TRBV19 and TRBJ2-5; 14 bases are shared with TRBD2. Germline-derived CDR1 and CDR2 are LNHDA and SQIVND (reference sequence). V shed 6 bases, J shed 5 bases, and the junction held 8 bases outside the gene matches. CDR3 length: 16 residues. The CDR3: CASRWTSGGPRETQYF. CDR3 in DNA: TGTGCCAGTAGATGGACTAGCGGGGGGCCCCGGGAGACCCAGTACTTC. The full variable domain, with the rest looked up from reference TRBV19 and TRBJ2-5, is DGGITQSPKYLFRKEGQNVTLSCEQNLNHDAMYWYRQDPGQGLRLIYYSQIVNDFQKGDIAEGYSVSREKKESFPLTVTSAQKNPTAFYLCASRWTSGGPRETQYFGPGTRLLVL.

The rearrangement uses TRBV7-6 and TRBJ1-1, with 10 bases aligning to TRBD1. The germline CDR1 and CDR2 sequences are SGHVS and FNYEAQ. J was trimmed by 1 base and V by 4 bases; bases with no gene match: 3. The CDR3 is made up of 15 amino acids. The CDR3 spells CASSSDRGANTEAFF. The DNA of the CDR3 is TGTGCCAGCAGCTCGGACAGGGGGGCGAACACTGAAGCTTTCTTT. Filled out from reference TRBV7-6 and TRBJ1-1, the complete variable domain reads GAGVSQSPRYKVTKRGQDVALRCDPISGHVSLYWYRQALGQGPEFLTYFNYEAQQDKSGLPNDRFSAERPEGSISTLTIQRTEQRDSAMYRCASSSDRGANTEAFFGQGTRLTVV.

This chain connects TRBV7-6 to TRBJ1-1, with D perhaps TRBD1 (5 bases). Germline-derived CDR1 and CDR2 are SGHVS and FNYEAQ. The ends were cut back, 7 bases at V and 7 bases at J, with 19 bases in the middle. This CDR3 comprises 14 residues. This CDR3 reads CASTLNPGGREAFF. CDR3 nucleotides: TGTGCCAGCACTCTAAACCCGGGGGGTCGTGAAGCTTTCTTT. The entire variable domain, with the rest obtained from reference TRBV7-6 and TRBJ1-1, is as follows: GAGVSQSPRYKVTKRGQDVALRCDPISGHVSLYWYRQALGQGPEFLTYFNYEAQQDKSGLPNDRFSAERPEGSISTLTIQRTEQRDSAMYRCASTLNPGGREAFFGQGTRLTVV.

CDR3 sequence (DNA): TGTGCCAGTAGTGGAGGACAGGGTAATGAAAAACTGTTTTTT. It translates to CASSGGQGNEKLFF. The chain has TRBV19 and TRBJ1-4, with TRBD1 matching over 8 bases. The V and J ends lost 5 bases and 4 bases, in that order; junction bases with no gene match: 3. This CDR3 comprises 14 residues. Germline V gives CDR1 LNHDA, CDR2 SQIVND (reference sequence).